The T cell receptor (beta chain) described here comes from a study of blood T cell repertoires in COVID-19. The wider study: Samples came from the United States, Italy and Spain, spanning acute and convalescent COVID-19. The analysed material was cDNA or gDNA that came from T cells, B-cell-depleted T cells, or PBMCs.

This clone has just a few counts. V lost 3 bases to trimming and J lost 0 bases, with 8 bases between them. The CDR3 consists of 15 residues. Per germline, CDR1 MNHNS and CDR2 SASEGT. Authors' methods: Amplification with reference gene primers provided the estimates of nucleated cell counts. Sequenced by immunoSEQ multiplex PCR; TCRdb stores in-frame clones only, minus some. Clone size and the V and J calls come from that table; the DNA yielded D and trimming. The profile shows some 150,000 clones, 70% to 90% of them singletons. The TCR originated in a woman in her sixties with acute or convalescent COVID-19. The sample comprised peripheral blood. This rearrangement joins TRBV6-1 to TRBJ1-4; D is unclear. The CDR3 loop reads CASSDTAATNEKLFF. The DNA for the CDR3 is TGTGCCAGCAGTGACACAGCTGCAACTAATGAAAAACTGTTTTTT.